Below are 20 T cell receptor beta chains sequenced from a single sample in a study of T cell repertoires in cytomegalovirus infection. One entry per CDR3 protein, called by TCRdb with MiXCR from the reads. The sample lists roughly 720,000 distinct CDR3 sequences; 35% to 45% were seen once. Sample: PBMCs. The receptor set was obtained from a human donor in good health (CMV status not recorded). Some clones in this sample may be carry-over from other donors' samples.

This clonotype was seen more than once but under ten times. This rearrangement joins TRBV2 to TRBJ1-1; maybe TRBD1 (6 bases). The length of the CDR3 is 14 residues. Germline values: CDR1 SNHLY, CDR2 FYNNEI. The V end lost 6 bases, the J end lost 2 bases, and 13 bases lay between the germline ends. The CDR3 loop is CASRAGQINTEAFF. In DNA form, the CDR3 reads TGTGCCAGCAGAGCTGGACAGATTAACACTGAAGCTTTCTTT.

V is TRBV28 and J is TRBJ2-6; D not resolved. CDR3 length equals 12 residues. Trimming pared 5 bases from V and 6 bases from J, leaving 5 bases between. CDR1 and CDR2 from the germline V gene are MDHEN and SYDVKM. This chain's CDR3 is CASSPPANVLTF. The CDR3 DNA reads TGTGCCAGCAGTCCACCGGCCAACGTCCTGACTTTC.

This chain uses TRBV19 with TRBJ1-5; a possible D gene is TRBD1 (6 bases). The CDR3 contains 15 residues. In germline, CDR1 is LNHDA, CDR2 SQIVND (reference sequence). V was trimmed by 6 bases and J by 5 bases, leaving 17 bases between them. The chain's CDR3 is CASRRGTRGDQPQHF. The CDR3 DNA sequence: TGTGCCAGTAGGAGAGGGACAAGGGGTGATCAGCCCCAGCATTTT.

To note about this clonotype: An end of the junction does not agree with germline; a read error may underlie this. The CDR3 loop reads CASSFETVSSYELYF. The CDR3 DNA reads as TGTGCCAGCAGCTTCGAGACGGTTAGCTCCTACGAGCTGTACTTC. The J gene is TRBJ2-7, the V gene TRBV5-3; D is uncertain. TRBV5-3 is an open reading frame, and its role is uncertain. This CDR3 spans 15 amino acids.

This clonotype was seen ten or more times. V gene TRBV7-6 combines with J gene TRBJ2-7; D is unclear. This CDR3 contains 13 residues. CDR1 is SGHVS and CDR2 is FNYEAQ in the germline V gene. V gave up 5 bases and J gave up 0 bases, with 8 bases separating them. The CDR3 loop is CASSVGNSYEQYF. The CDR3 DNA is TGTGCCAGCAGCGTAGGGAACTCCTACGAGCAGTACTTC.

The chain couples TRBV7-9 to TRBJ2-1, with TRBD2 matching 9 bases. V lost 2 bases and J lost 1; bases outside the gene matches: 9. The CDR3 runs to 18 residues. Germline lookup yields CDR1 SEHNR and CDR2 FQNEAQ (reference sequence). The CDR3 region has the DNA TGTGCCAGCAGCTTATTTAGCGGGAGTAGGTTGTCCTACAATGAGCAGTTCTTC. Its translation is CASSLFSGSRLSYNEQFF.

In nucleotides, the CDR3 is TGTGCCAGCAGTTTAGTGCCCAGGGAGAACACTGAAGCTTTCTTT. Translated: CASSLVPRENTEAFF. The chain employs TRBV12-3 or TRBV12-4 and TRBJ1-1; possible D gene TRBD1, 5 bases. This CDR3 region has 15 residues. Trimming removed 1 base from V and 1 base from J, with 10 bases in between.

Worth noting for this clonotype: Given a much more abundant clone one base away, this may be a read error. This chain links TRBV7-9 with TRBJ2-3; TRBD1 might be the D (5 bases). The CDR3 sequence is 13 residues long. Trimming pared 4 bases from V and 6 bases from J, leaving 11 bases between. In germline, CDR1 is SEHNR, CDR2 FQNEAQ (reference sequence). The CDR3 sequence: CASSSQGGDTQYF. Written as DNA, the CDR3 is TGTGCCAGCAGCTCCCAGGGTGGTGATACGCAGTATTTT.

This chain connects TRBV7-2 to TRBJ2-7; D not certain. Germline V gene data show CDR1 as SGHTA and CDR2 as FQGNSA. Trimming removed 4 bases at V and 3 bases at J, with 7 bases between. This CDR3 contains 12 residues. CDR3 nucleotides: TGTGCCAGCAGCTCCTCGTGCTACGAGCAGTACTTC. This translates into CASSSSCYEQYF.

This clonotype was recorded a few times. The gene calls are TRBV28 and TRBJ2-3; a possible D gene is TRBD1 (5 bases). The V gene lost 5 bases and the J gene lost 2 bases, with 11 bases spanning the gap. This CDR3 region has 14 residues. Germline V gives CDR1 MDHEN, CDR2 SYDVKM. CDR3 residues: CASSPRQFTDTQYF. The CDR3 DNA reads TGTGCCAGCAGTCCCCGACAGTTCACAGATACGCAGTATTTT.

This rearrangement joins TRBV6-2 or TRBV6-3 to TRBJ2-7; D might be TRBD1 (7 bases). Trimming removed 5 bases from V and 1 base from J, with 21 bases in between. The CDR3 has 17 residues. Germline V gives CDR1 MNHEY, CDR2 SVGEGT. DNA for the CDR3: TGTGCCAGCAGTCCCCTCCCCACCGGGGGACAGTCCTACGAGCAGTACTTC. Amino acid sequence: CASSPLPTGGQSYEQYF.

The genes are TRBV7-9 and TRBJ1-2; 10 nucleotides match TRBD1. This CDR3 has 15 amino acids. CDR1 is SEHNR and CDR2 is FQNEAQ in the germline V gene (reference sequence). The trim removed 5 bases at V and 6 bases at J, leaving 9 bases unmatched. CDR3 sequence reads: CASSIIRDRGNGYTF. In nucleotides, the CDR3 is TGTGCCAGCAGCATCATCCGGGACAGGGGTAATGGCTACACCTTC.

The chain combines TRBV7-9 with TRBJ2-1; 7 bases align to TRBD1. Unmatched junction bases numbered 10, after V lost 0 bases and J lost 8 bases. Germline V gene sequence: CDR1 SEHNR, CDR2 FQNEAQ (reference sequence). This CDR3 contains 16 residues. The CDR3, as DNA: TGTGCCAGCAGCTTAGCGAAGGGACAGTGGGCGGATGAGCAGTTCTTC. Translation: CASSLAKGQWADEQFF.

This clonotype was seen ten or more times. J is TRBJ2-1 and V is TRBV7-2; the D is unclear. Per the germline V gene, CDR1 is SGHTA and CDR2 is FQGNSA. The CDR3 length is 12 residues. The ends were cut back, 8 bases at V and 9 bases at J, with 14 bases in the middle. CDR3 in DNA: TGTGCCAGCCGGGCAAGTCAGCTTGAGCAGTTCTTC. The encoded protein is CASRASQLEQFF. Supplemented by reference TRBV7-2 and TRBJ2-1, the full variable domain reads GAGVSQSPSNKVTEKGKDVELRCDPISGHTALYWYRQSLGQGLEFLIYFQGNSAPDKSGLPSDRFSAERTGGSVSTLTIQRTQQEDSAVYLCASRASQLEQFFGPGTRLTVL.

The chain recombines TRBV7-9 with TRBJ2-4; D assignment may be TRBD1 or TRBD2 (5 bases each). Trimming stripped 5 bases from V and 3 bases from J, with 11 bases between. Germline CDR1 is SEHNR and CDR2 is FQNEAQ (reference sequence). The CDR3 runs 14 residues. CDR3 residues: CASSRGRDKNIQYF. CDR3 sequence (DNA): TGTGCCAGCAGCCGGGGACGCGACAAAAACATTCAGTACTTC.

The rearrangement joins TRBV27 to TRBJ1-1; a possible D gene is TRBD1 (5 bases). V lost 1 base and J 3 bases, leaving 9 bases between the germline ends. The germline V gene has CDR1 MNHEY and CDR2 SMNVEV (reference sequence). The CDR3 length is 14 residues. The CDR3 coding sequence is TGTGCCAGCAGTTTATTGAGGGGCTACACTGAAGCTTTCTTT. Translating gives CASSLLRGYTEAFF.

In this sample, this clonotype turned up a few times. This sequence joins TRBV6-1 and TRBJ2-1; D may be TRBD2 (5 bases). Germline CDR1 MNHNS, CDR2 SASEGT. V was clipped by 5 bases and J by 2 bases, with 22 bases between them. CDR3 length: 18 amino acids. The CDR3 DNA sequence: TGTGCCAGCAGTTTCTTACCCCCGGCCTCCGGGGCCTACAATGAGCAGTTCTTC. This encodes CASSFLPPASGAYNEQFF.

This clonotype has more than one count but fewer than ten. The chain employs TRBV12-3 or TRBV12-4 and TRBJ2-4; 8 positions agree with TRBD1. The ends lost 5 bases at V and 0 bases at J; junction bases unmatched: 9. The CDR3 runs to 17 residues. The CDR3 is CASSTMGQVIAKNIQYF. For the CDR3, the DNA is TGTGCCAGCAGTACCATGGGACAGGTGATAGCCAAAAACATTCAGTACTTC.

The CDR3 nucleotides read TGTGCCATCAGAGGGGGGGACGAGACCCAGTACTTC. Encoded protein: CAIRGGDETQYF. This chain uses TRBV10-3 with TRBJ2-5; TRBD2 is a possible D gene (7 bases). Trimming left V 6 bases short and J 5 bases short, with 10 bases between. Germline V gene sequence: CDR1 ENHRY, CDR2 SYGVKD. The CDR3 is made up of 12 amino acids.

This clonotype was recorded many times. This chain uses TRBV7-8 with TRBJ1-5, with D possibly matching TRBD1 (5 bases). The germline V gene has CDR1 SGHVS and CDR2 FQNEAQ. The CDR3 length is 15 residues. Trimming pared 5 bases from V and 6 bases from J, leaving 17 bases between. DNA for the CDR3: TGTGCCAGCAGCCCCTGGGGCGAGTCCAGTCAGCCCCAGCATTTT. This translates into CASSPWGESSQPQHF.